This TCR beta chain emerged from a study of human T cells and chemical hapten exposure. Time point denoted: patch test 1, 2 weeks after DPC sensitization. Indicated treatment: therapeutic diphenylcyclopropenone sensitization with weekly scalp DPC. This clonotype has only a few counts. The antigen is undetermined. Study results and limitations: Relative to controls, expanded TCRs formed significantly more large CDR3 similarity clusters.

MiXCR, applied by TCRdb to the RACE reads, yields one record per CDR3 protein. The top ten hold less than 7% of the sample, which has fewer than 200,000 distinct CDR3 sequences, approximately 20% seen once. The CDR3 consists of 16 residues. V lost 0 bases and J 0 bases, leaving 10 bases between the germline ends. CDR1 is SGHKS, CDR2 YYEKEE, per germline (reference sequence). The receptor was derived from a woman aged 50 to 65 with alopecia areata. Some clones in this sample may be carry-over from other donors' samples. The sample here was whole blood, taken in connection with sensitization to the hapten diphenylcyclopropenone (DPC). V usage is TRBV5-5 and J usage is TRBJ2-1; D remains unclear. The DNA of the CDR3 is TGTGCCAGCAGCTTGGTTTGGGCCCTCTCCTACAATGAGCAGTTCTTC. The encoded protein is CASSLVWALSYNEQFF.